These 32 T cell receptor beta chains originate from one sample sequenced in a study of blood T cell repertoires in COVID-19. The assay was immunoSEQ multiplex PCR, and TCRdb's table has in-frame clones only and misses some. Altogether approximately 240,000 clones are present, just under 85% being singletons, with the ten largest covering 4%. Material: peripheral blood. The receptors stem from a man aged 50 to 60 with acute or convalescent COVID-19.

This sequence joins TRBV6-1 and TRBJ1-5; D may be TRBD1 (5 bases). Trimming cost V 2 bases and J 11 bases, with 13 bases left between them. Germline lookup yields CDR1 MNHNS and CDR2 SASEGT. This CDR3 region has 13 residues. CDR3 sequence reads: CASSENLWGAQHF. CDR3 DNA: TGTGCCAGCAGTGAAAATTTGTGGGGGGCCCAGCATTTT.

V is TRBV3-1 (or the pseudogene TRBV3-2) and J is TRBJ2-7, with D possibly being TRBD1 (6 bases). The CDR3 totals 14 residues. Trimming stripped 3 bases from V and 5 bases from J, with 14 bases between. Germline V gene data show CDR1 as LGHDT and CDR2 as YNNKEL (reference sequence). The CDR3 loop reads CASSHTGWNHEQYF. For the CDR3, the DNA is TGTGCCAGCAGCCATACAGGGTGGAACCACGAGCAGTACTTC.

The chain links TRBV2 to TRBJ2-5, with D possibly being TRBD1 (6 bases). CDR3 length: 15 residues. V lost 4 bases to trimming and J lost 0 bases, with 12 bases between them. Germline CDR1 SNHLY, CDR2 FYNNEI. The CDR3 reads CASSGAGVYQETQYF. The DNA of the CDR3 is TGTGCCAGCAGTGGCGCAGGGGTCTACCAAGAGACCCAGTACTTC.

J is TRBJ2-7 and V is TRBV13; no definite D call. This CDR3 comprises 13 residues. Trimming shortened V by 4 bases and J by 3 bases, and 10 bases separated the two germline ends. Germline CDR1 is PRHDT and CDR2 is FYEKMQ (reference sequence). Here the CDR3 reads CASSSGGVYEQYF. The CDR3 DNA reads as TGTGCCAGCAGCTCCGGCGGAGTCTACGAGCAGTACTTC.

This chain connects TRBV3-1 (or the pseudogene TRBV3-2) to TRBJ1-2; D unclear. The CDR3 has 12 residues. CDR1 and CDR2 (germline): LGHDT, YNNKEL (reference sequence). Trimming left V 1 base short and J 6 bases short, with 6 bases between. The CDR3 nucleotides are TGTGCCAGCAGCCAAGCGGTGGATGGCTACACCTTC. This codes for CASSQAVDGYTF.

The rearrangement joins TRBV6-1 to TRBJ2-7; tentatively, D is TRBD1 (5 bases). The CDR3 contains 16 residues. V was trimmed by 2 bases and J by 0 bases, leaving 14 bases between them. Germline-derived CDR1 and CDR2 are MNHNS and SASEGT. The CDR3, as DNA: TGTGCCAGCAGTGAACAACAGGTTCCTATCTCCTACGAGCAGTACTTC. Translated: CASSEQQVPISYEQYF.

The genes are TRBV6-5 and TRBJ1-1; a weak D match, TRBD1 (5 bases). CDR1 and CDR2 (germline): MNHEY, SVGAGI. The CDR3 has 13 amino acids. The V and J ends lost 9 bases and 0 bases respectively, with 11 bases between them. The CDR3 DNA reads TGTGCCAGTGACAGCTCGATGAACACTGAAGCTTTCTTT. It encodes CASDSSMNTEAFF.

This clone showed up just a few times. This sample also contains other DNA sequences that code for the same CDR3. The V and J genes are TRBV19 and TRBJ1-2; 7 bases are shared with TRBD1. The V gene's germline CDR1 is LNHDA and CDR2 SQIVND (reference sequence). There are 13 residues in the CDR3. Trimming at V came to 5 bases and at J to 4 bases, leaving 4 bases not matched to a gene. As DNA, the CDR3 is TGTGCCAGTAGTGAAGGGGGCGTCTATGGCTACACCTTC. Translating gives CASSEGGVYGYTF.

CDR3 DNA: TGTGCCACCACGAGGGGGACTGAAGCTTTCTTT. Amino acids: CATTRGTEAFF. V usage is TRBV12-3 or TRBV12-4 and J usage is TRBJ1-1, with a possible D match to TRBD1 (6 bases). Between the trimmed V and J ends, which lost 10 bases and 5 bases, there was a span of 11 bases. The CDR3 contains 11 residues.

J is TRBJ1-2 and V is TRBV19, with D hard to call. The CDR3 covers 12 residues. V lost 4 bases, J lost 7 bases, and 10 bases lay in between. Germline CDR1 LNHDA, CDR2 SQIVND (reference sequence). CDR3 coding DNA: TGTGCCAGTAGTAGTCGAGCGGGTGGCTACACCTTC. This encodes CASSSRAGGYTF.

The genes are TRBV5-1 and TRBJ1-4; D gene uncertain. The CDR3 contains 15 residues. Trimming pared 1 base from V and 0 bases from J, leaving 7 bases between. Germline V gene data show CDR1 as SGHRS and CDR2 as YFSETQ. CDR3 coding DNA: TGCGCCAGCAGCTTGCGGGGAGCAACTAATGAAAAACTGTTTTTT. It encodes CASSLRGATNEKLFF.

The J gene is TRBJ2-3, the V gene TRBV6-5, with D possibly being TRBD1 (6 bases). Per germline, CDR1 MNHEY and CDR2 SVGAGI. There are 15 residues in the CDR3. V was pared by 6 bases and J by 0 bases, with 13 bases between. The CDR3 region is CASSQGGTSTDTQYF. Written as DNA, the CDR3 is TGTGCCAGCAGCCAAGGGGGAACTAGCACAGATACGCAGTATTTT.

V and J are TRBV11-2 and TRBJ2-1; D uncertain. V was shortened by 0 bases and J by 12 bases, with 18 bases between the two germline ends. The germline V gene encodes CDR1 SGHAT and CDR2 FQNNGV. This CDR3 region has 15 residues. The CDR3 is CASSLDTRGVRGQFF. The CDR3 coding sequence is TGTGCCAGCAGCTTAGACACCCGAGGAGTCAGAGGGCAGTTCTTC. The full variable domain, completed using reference TRBV11-2 and TRBJ2-1, is EAGVAQSPRYKIIEKRQSVAFWCNPISGHATLYWYQQILGQGPKLLIQFQNNGVVDDSQLPKDRFSAERLKGVDSTLKIQPAKLEDSAVYLCASSLDTRGVRGQFFGPGTRLTVL.

This chain connects TRBV7-2 to TRBJ1-5, with 7 bases matching TRBD1. The germline gives CDR1 SGHTA, CDR2 FQGNSA. The junction had 1 base not matched to a gene; V was cut back by 4 bases and J by 4 bases. The CDR3 is 13 amino acids. CDR3 DNA: TGTGCCAGCAGCTCACAGGGGAATCAGCCCCAGCATTTT. This codes for CASSSQGNQPQHF.

As regards this clone: One end of the junction fails to match germline, which may point to a read error. The rearrangement joins TRBV7-8 to TRBJ2-7; D perhaps matches TRBD1 (5 bases). This CDR3 has 18 residues. The V gene's germline CDR1 is SGHVS and CDR2 FQNEAQ. CDR3 coding DNA: TGCGCCAGCAGCTTAGTCGACCTGCAAGGCAGGGTAGTTGGCGAGCAGTACTTC. Translating gives CASSLVDLQGRVVGEQYF.

The chain carries TRBV19 and TRBJ2-7; the match to TRBD1 covers 7 bases. CDR1 is LNHDA, CDR2 SQIVND, per germline (reference sequence). This CDR3 spans 15 amino acids. J lost 5 bases, V lost 3 bases, and 10 bases had no gene match. The CDR3 loop reads CASSIPDRDPDEQYF. The CDR3 coding sequence is TGTGCCAGTAGTATCCCCGACAGGGACCCGGACGAGCAGTACTTC.

The V call is TRBV6-5, the J call TRBJ2-6; D gene ambiguous. V was trimmed by 5 bases and J by 2 bases, leaving 10 bases between them. This CDR3 contains 15 residues. Germline assignment: CDR1 MNHEY and CDR2 SVGAGI. Written as DNA, the CDR3 is TGTGCCAGCAGTAAATCAACGGCTGGGGCCAACGTCCTGACTTTC. Translated, it gives CASSKSTAGANVLTF.

This clone was detected only once. The rearrangement links TRBV6-4 to TRBJ2-6; 9 nucleotides align to TRBD2. The CDR3 covers 19 residues. J gave up 0 bases and V 4 bases, and 10 bases lay outside the gene matches. CDR1 and CDR2 (germline): MRHNA, SNTAGT. The CDR3 nucleotides read TGTGCCAGCAGTGTCTGGGTAGCGGGAGATACCTCTGGGGCCAACGTCCTGACTTTC. Its translation: CASSVWVAGDTSGANVLTF.

The CDR3 bases are TGTGCCAGCAGACCTAGGGGACAGGACCACTATGGCTACACCTTC. As protein: CASRPRGQDHYGYTF. The rearrangement uses TRBV28 and TRBJ1-2, with 8 bases matching TRBD1. V trimming: 6 bases; J trimming: 3 bases; junction bases outside the gene matches: 9. The length of the CDR3 is 15 residues. From germline, CDR1 is MDHEN and CDR2 SYDVKM.

This clone was picked up one time. The chain couples TRBV12-3 or TRBV12-4 to TRBJ2-1; D not resolved. The germline V and J ends were trimmed by 3 bases and 10 bases, with 13 bases remaining between them. The CDR3 is made up of 13 amino acids. CDR3 in amino acids: CASSFNPSREQFF. CDR3 DNA: TGTGCCAGCAGTTTTAATCCTAGTCGAGAGCAGTTCTTC.

The chain carries TRBV20-1 and TRBJ1-4; perhaps TRBD1 as D (5 bases). Germline lookup yields CDR1 DFQATT and CDR2 SNEGSKA (reference sequence). Trimming cost V 3 bases and J 8 bases, with 13 bases left between them. This CDR3 spans 13 amino acids. CDR3: CSASDSWAEKLFF. As DNA, the CDR3 is TGCAGTGCTAGTGACAGCTGGGCAGAAAAACTGTTTTTT.

This rearrangement joins TRBV28 to TRBJ1-6, with 7 positions matching TRBD1. CDR3 size: 16 residues. CDR1 MDHEN and CDR2 SYDVKM come from the germline V gene. The J segment lost 5 bases and the V segment lost 4 bases, leaving 8 bases of the junction unmatched. The DNA of the CDR3 is TGTGCCAGCAGTTACAACAGGGGTGCCGATAATTCACCCCTCCACTTT. Amino acids: CASSYNRGADNSPLHF.

This chain uses TRBV7-9 with TRBJ2-1; 11 bases match TRBD1. The CDR3 spans 16 residues. CDR1 and CDR2 (germline): SEHNR, FQNEAQ (reference sequence). V was clipped by 5 bases and J by 8 bases; unmatched bases: 11. CDR3 DNA: TGTGCCAGCAGCCGATCGTCCGGGACAGGGGGTTATGAGCAGTTCTTC. Residues: CASSRSSGTGGYEQFF.

In its sample, this clone was seen many times. The V call is TRBV5-1, the J call TRBJ2-2; D call uncertain. There are 15 residues in the CDR3. V was trimmed by 1 base and J by 0 bases, leaving 7 bases between them. CDR1 is SGHRS, CDR2 YFSETQ, per germline. The CDR3 nucleotides read TGCGCCAGCAGCTTGCAGGATGCGAACACCGGGGAGCTGTTTTTT. Translating it yields CASSLQDANTGELFF.

As DNA, the CDR3 is TGTGCCAGCAGTGGATGGTTTACCGGGACAGCCTACGAGCAGTACTTC. This encodes CASSGWFTGTAYEQYF. The rearrangement links TRBV25-1 to TRBJ2-7, with 7 bases matching TRBD1. The germline gives CDR1 MGHDK, CDR2 SYGVNS. This CDR3 is 16 amino acids long. V was pared by 4 bases and J by 2 bases, with 11 bases of the junction left unmatched.

The chain combines TRBV28 with TRBJ2-1; D possibly corresponds to TRBD2 (5 bases). With 7 bases removed from V and 3 bases from J, the gap between germline ends came to 16 bases. The length of the CDR3 is 15 residues. Germline assignment: CDR1 MDHEN and CDR2 SYDVKM. CDR3: CASNFAPGVYNEQFF. The CDR3 bases are TGTGCCAGCAATTTCGCCCCCGGGGTCTACAATGAGCAGTTCTTC.

The rearrangement uses TRBV11-2 and TRBJ2-3, with 8 nucleotides matching TRBD1. The CDR3 contains 17 residues. Trimming at V came to 5 bases and at J to 6 bases, leaving 16 bases not matched to a gene. The germline V gene has CDR1 SGHAT and CDR2 FQNNGV. The CDR3 loop is CASSPMTGVGGVDTQYF. The CDR3 DNA follows: TGTGCCAGCAGCCCAATGACAGGGGTGGGGGGCGTGGATACGCAGTATTTT.

This clone was counted a few times. The V and J genes are TRBV24-1 and TRBJ2-2; unclear D gene. Germline V gives CDR1 KGHDR, CDR2 SFDVKD. Trimming removed 10 bases from V and 2 bases from J, with 7 bases in between. CDR3 length: 12 residues. CDR3 loop: CATRLNTGELFF. The CDR3, as DNA: TGTGCCACGAGATTAAACACCGGGGAGCTGTTTTTT.

The rearrangement uses TRBV6-6 and TRBJ1-1; 11 positions match TRBD1. From germline, CDR1 is MNHNY and CDR2 SVGAGI (reference sequence). The CDR3 runs 15 residues. J lost 5 bases, V lost 6 bases, and 8 bases had no gene match. CDR3 sequence: CASSPYGTGGTEAFF. As DNA, the CDR3 is TGTGCCAGCAGCCCGTACGGGACAGGGGGAACTGAAGCTTTCTTT.

The J gene is TRBJ1-6, the V gene TRBV2; no reliable D call. The CDR3 has 14 residues. The V gene lost 9 bases and the J gene lost 7 bases, with 16 bases spanning the gap. From germline, CDR1 is SNHLY and CDR2 FYNNEI. The CDR3 nucleotides read TGTGCCAGTTCTAAGAGAGATTCGAATTCACCCCTCCACTTT. Encoded protein: CASSKRDSNSPLHF.

The V call is TRBV5-1, the J call TRBJ1-6, with D possibly TRBD1 on 5 matching bases. This CDR3 is 17 amino acids long. Germline values: CDR1 SGHRS, CDR2 YFSETQ. The germline V and J ends were trimmed by 5 bases and 4 bases, with 19 bases remaining between them. The CDR3 DNA sequence: TGCGCCAGCAGTTCCGGCGGGACGGCCCCTTATAATTCACCCCTCCACTTT. Translated, it gives CASSSGGTAPYNSPLHF.

V is TRBV18 and J is TRBJ2-2; tentatively, D is TRBD1 (6 bases). V lost 5 bases and J 4 bases, leaving 23 bases between the germline ends. Germline CDR1 KGHSH, CDR2 LQKENI. CDR3 size: 18 residues. CDR3 in DNA: TGTGCCAGCTCAACCGTACCGACAGGTTTGGTGAGCACCGGGGAGCTGTTTTTT. Translated, it gives CASSTVPTGLVSTGELFF. The full variable domain, rest sourced from reference TRBV18 and TRBJ2-2, is NAGVMQNPRHLVRRRGQEARLRCSPMKGHSHVYWYRQLPEEGLKFMVYLQKENIIDESGMPKERFSAEFPKEGPSILRIQQVVRGDSAAYFCASSTVPTGLVSTGELFFGEGSRLTVL.